This paragraph covers one TCR beta chain sequence. Antigen specificity is unknown. Sequenced by immunoSEQ multiplex PCR; TCRdb stores in-frame clones only, minus some. Among 85,000 to 100,000 clones listed, more than 75% were seen once. These data are taken from a study of graft-versus-host responses after intestinal transplantation. For the study at large: Recipients had multivisceral, liver-intestinal, or isolated intestinal transplants. Study observations and caveats: After transplant, early declines in HvG clones were associated with peak levels of circulating GvH clones. High graft-versus-host to host-versus-graft T cell clonal ratios marked allografts of patients with graft-donor macrochimerism. Present in recipient marrow, GvH clones included some that appeared first in ileum or blood.

Sequencing was performed on PBMCs, taken 255 days after intestinal transplant. The sequence came from a human patient who received an intestinal transplant, so some T cells may come from the graft donor.

CDR3 amino acids: CASRGLAKNIQYF. The CDR3 DNA sequence: TGTGCCAGCAGAGGATTAGCCAAAAACATTCAGTACTTC. The chain couples TRBV6-5 to TRBJ2-4; D uncertain. With 6 bases removed from V and 0 bases from J, the gap between germline ends came to 6 bases. The CDR3 is 13 residues long. Germline CDR1 MNHEY, CDR2 SVGAGI.